This TCR beta chain is drawn from a study of T cells in Graves' hyperthyroidism and ophthalmopathy. Researchers took RNA transcripts and amplified the TCR beta CDR3 regions from them. The TCR CDR3 first-round RT-PCR relied on the HTBI primer set. TCRdb re-called the multiplex PCR reads with MiXCR, one entry per CDR3 protein. The sample holds about 520,000 distinct CDR3 sequences, around 20% seen once. This clonotype was observed a few times. This TCR was sampled from a man between 18 and 35 years old with Graves' hyperthyroidism. The material sequenced was blood.

The CDR3 sequence is CASSAWVYNTGELFF. CDR3 in DNA: TGTGCCAGCAGCGCCTGGGTCTACAACACCGGGGAGCTGTTTTTT. The chain couples TRBV9 to TRBJ2-2; D remains unclear. Germline V gene lookup returns CDR1 SGDLS and CDR2 YYNGEE. Trimming left V 3 bases short and J 2 bases short, with 11 bases between. The CDR3 has 15 amino acids.